Shown below are 19 T cell receptor beta chains from a single sample sequenced in a study of tumor-infiltrating lymphocytes in primary liver carcinoma. TCR beta cDNA came from about 450 ng total RNA, primed with a constant-region primer. Nested multiplex PCR, run for three rounds with slightly modified ARM-PCR, yielded TCR beta libraries. A C-beta reverse primer was combined with TRBV1-TRBV30 forward primers in the first two PCR rounds, and each round had 10 cycles. TCRdb fed the multiplex PCR reads into MiXCR, producing one record per CDR3 protein. Among around 70,000 distinct CDR3 sequences listed, 60% to 80% were seen once. Extraction of RNA together with DNA used about 17-31 mg of unsorted bulk tissue. The sample was liver tumor tissue from sampling region 4. Subset indicated: tumor region T4, right-lateral pole. The receptors shown here come from a man aged 40-49 years with primary liver carcinoma and hepatitis B virus infection.

Details on this clonotype: The conserved phenylalanine or tryptophan is not found at the CDR3 terminus, so this likely reflects a read error. The rearrangement joins TRBV29-1 to TRBJ2-5; a weak D match, TRBD2 (6 bases). The germline V gene has CDR1 SQVTM and CDR2 ANQGSEA. The CDR3 length is 13 residues. DNA for the CDR3: TGTAGCGTTGAGGGACTTAGCAAAGAGACCCAGTACTGC. It yields the protein CSVEGLSKETQYC.

Concerning this clonotype itself: A junction boundary mismatches the germline segment, possibly from a read error. V gene TRBV11-2 combines with J gene TRBJ1-1; perhaps TRBD1 as D (6 bases). There are 12 residues in the CDR3. Germline CDR1 is SGHAT and CDR2 is FQNNGV. The DNA of the CDR3 is TGTACCAGTAGCCCTGGACAGATTGAGGCTTTCTTT. This sequence encodes CTSSPGQIEAFF.

This clonotype was seen at least ten times. J is TRBJ1-5 and V is TRBV28; TRBD1 matches 8 bases. This CDR3 spans 15 amino acids. V shed 5 bases and J 3 bases; nucleotides not matched to a gene: 6. Germline V gene sequence: CDR1 MDHEN, CDR2 SYDVKM. The CDR3 DNA reads as TGTGCCAGCAGTCCTCCAGGGGGCTTCAATCAGCCCCAGCATTTT. Protein product: CASSPPGGFNQPQHF. Drawing the rest from reference TRBV28 and TRBJ1-5, the complete variable domain is DVKVTQSSRYLVKRTGEKVFLECVQDMDHENMFWYRQDPGLGLRLIYFSYDVKMKEKGDIPEGYSVSREKKERFSLILESASTNQTSMYLCASSPPGGFNQPQHFGDGTRLSIL.

In the case of this clonotype: Since a much larger clone is just one base distant, this may be a read error. V is TRBV5-1 and J is TRBJ2-1; 9 positions agree with TRBD2. The CDR3 has 15 residues. V shed 4 bases and J 5 bases; nucleotides not matched to a gene: 7. Germline lookup yields CDR1 SGHRS and CDR2 YFSETQ. The CDR3 sequence is CASSPLAGAHNEQFF. The CDR3 coding sequence is TGCGCCAGCAGCCCTTTAGCGGGGGCCCACAATGAGCAGTTCTTC.

The chain employs TRBV12-3 or TRBV12-4 and TRBJ2-1, with unresolved D. CDR3 length: 16 amino acids. The chain's CDR3 is CVISSPTPSSYNEQFF. The CDR3 DNA sequence: TGTGTCATCAGCTCCCCGACTCCGAGCTCCTACAATGAGCAGTTCTTC.

In this sample, this clonotype turned up once. Because it lacks the conserved phenylalanine or tryptophan at the end, this CDR3 is likely a read error. As DNA, the CDR3 is TGTGCCAGCAGCTTAACATACAATGAGCAGTTCCCC. This encodes CASSLTYNEQFP. V is TRBV11-2 and J is TRBJ2-1; unclear D gene. CDR3 length: 12 amino acids. Germline values: CDR1 SGHAT, CDR2 FQNNGV. V shed 2 bases and J shed 4 bases, with 3 bases lying between them.

Points on this clonotype: The conserved closing phenylalanine or tryptophan is absent in this CDR3, likely reflecting a read error. The DNA is left out, because the CDR3 cannot be placed on it with certainty; the CDR3 is given as TCRdb lists it. This chain links TRBV12-3 or TRBV12-4 with TRBJ1-5. The CDR3 spans 14 residues, counting both ends. CDR3 residues: CASSLATSDQPQHI.

Notes on this clonotype: This could be a read error, since a much larger clone is one nucleotide away. The CDR3 ends on some other residue instead of the conserved phenylalanine or tryptophan, so this is likely a read error. CDR3 nucleotides: TGTGCCAGCAGCCTCGACTTTACTAGCGGCCAAGAGACCCAGTACTTA. This encodes CASSLDFTSGQETQYL. The V and J genes are TRBV4-2 and TRBJ2-5; 8 bases agree with TRBD2. CDR1 is LGHNA and CDR2 is YNFKEQ in the germline V gene. The V and J ends lost 4 bases and 1 base, in that order; junction bases with no gene match: 8. The CDR3 consists of 16 residues.

Points on this clonotype: The junction differs from germline at one of its ends, possibly a read error. The chain is built from TRBV11-2 and TRBJ2-7, with a weak D call TRBD2 (6 bases). CDR1 is SGHAT and CDR2 is FQNNGV in the germline V gene. The CDR3 is made up of 15 amino acids. CDR3 bases: TGTGCCAGCAGCCTCGGTGGGACTCTAGCCTACGTGCAGTACTTC. Encoded protein: CASSLGGTLAYVQYF.

In the case of this clonotype: This CDR3 is missing its conserved last phenylalanine or tryptophan, likely due to a read error. The DNA is left out, because the CDR3 cannot be placed on it with certainty; the CDR3 is given as TCRdb lists it. This rearrangement joins TRBV6-5 to TRBJ2-5; the tabulated D call, TRBD1, remains unverified against the DNA. The V gene's germline CDR1 is MNHEY and CDR2 SVGAGI. The CDR3 has 13 residues if both end residues are counted. CDR3 region: CAISSSREETHYY.

This clonotype was seen at least ten times. The chain is built from TRBV7-8 and TRBJ2-7; TRBD2 matches 8 bases. This CDR3 contains 15 residues. CDR1 is SGHVS and CDR2 is FQNEAQ in the germline V gene. V was pared by 1 base and J by 3 bases, with 5 bases of the junction left unmatched. CDR3 protein: CASSLESGSGYEQYF. DNA of the CDR3: TGTGCCAGCAGCTTAGAGAGCGGGAGCGGCTACGAGCAGTACTTC. Variable domain in full (rest from reference TRBV7-8 and TRBJ2-7): GAGVSQSPRYKVAKRGQDVALRCDPISGHVSLFWYQQALGQGPEFLTYFQNEAQLDKSGLPSDRFFAERPEGSVSTLKIQRTQQEDSAVYLCASSLESGSGYEQYFGPGTRLTVT.

This clonotype came up many times. The chain links TRBV7-9 to TRBJ2-1; D unresolved. Trimming took 1 base from V and 7 from J, leaving 8 bases between them. The germline CDR1 and CDR2 sequences are SEHNR and FQNEAQ (reference sequence). The CDR3 is made up of 13 amino acids. The CDR3 DNA reads as TGTGCCAGCAGCTTAGTTTTGATGAATGAGCAGTTCTTC. It is translated as CASSLVLMNEQFF. Combining the CDR3 with reference TRBV7-9 and TRBJ2-1 gives the whole variable domain DTGVSQNPRHKITKRGQNVTFRCDPISEHNRLYWYRQTLGQGPEFLTYFQNEAQLEKSRLLSDRFSAERPKGSFSTLEIQRTEQGDSAMYLCASSLVLMNEQFFGPGTRLTVL.

About this clonotype: The junction departs from germline at one end; a sequencing error may be responsible. The DNA of the CDR3 is TGTACCAGCAGCTCAAACACCGGGGGGCTGTTTTTT. Translated, it gives CTSSSNTGGLFF. The chain employs TRBV7-8 and TRBJ2-2; the D gene is possibly TRBD2 (6 bases). Germline CDR1 is SGHVS and CDR2 is FQNEAQ. The CDR3 is 12 residues long.

Comment on this clonotype: The junction departs from the called germline gene at one end, perhaps through a read error. The chain combines TRBV30 with TRBJ1-5; no definite D call. The CDR3 loop spans 16 amino acids. Germline V gene data show CDR1 as GTSNPN and CDR2 as SVGIG (reference sequence). CDR3 region: CAWGEAGSASNEPQHF. CDR3 DNA: TGTGCCTGGGGTGAAGCCGGGTCAGCTAGCAATGAGCCCCAGCATTTT.

About this clonotype itself: The germline gene is not matched at one end of the junction; a read error may be the cause. V is TRBV12-3 or TRBV12-4 and J is TRBJ2-3, with TRBD2 as a possible D gene (7 bases). This CDR3 has 14 residues. CDR3 sequence: CAGSPSGGQDTQYF. CDR3 sequence (DNA): TGTGCCGGCAGCCCCTCCGGGGGGCAGGATACGCAATATTTT.

Ten or more counts support this clonotype. The rearrangement uses TRBV2 and TRBJ1-1; D is undetermined. The CDR3 runs 13 residues. Trimming pared 6 bases from V and 0 bases from J, leaving 8 bases between. The germline V gene encodes CDR1 SNHLY and CDR2 FYNNEI. The CDR3 loop is CASRRELNTEAFF. The CDR3 nucleotides read TGTGCCAGCAGACGGGAGTTGAACACTGAAGCTTTCTTT. Variable domain in full (rest from reference TRBV2 and TRBJ1-1): EPEVTQTPSHQVTQMGQEVILRCVPISNHLYFYWYRQILGQKVEFLVSFYNNEISEKSEIFDDQFSVERPDGSNFTLKIRSTKLEDSAMYFCASRRELNTEAFFGQGTRLTVV.

A word on this clonotype: The final CDR3 position lacks the conserved phenylalanine or tryptophan, pointing to a likely read error. The chain has TRBV11-1 and TRBJ2-3; TRBD2 agrees at 11 bases. Per the germline V gene, CDR1 is SGHAT and CDR2 is FQDESV (reference sequence). J lost 2 bases, V lost 5 bases, and 6 bases had no gene match. The CDR3 runs to 16 residues. CDR3: CASSKGLAVYTDTQYS. The CDR3 DNA reads as TGTGCCAGCAGCAAGGGACTAGCGGTTTACACAGATACGCAGTATTCT.

As for this clonotype: At one end, the junction sequence differs from germline, possibly due to a read error. The chain combines TRBV29-1 with TRBJ2-1; 11 bases are a match to TRBD2. In germline, CDR1 is SQVTM, CDR2 ANQGSEA. This CDR3 spans 15 amino acids. CDR3 nucleotides: TGCAACGTTGGGTTATTAGCGGGAGGGCCTGCGGAGCAGTTCTTC. It specifies CNVGLLAGGPAEQFF.

In its sample, this clonotype was seen once. This sequence may be a read error, since a much larger clone differs from it by one base. The chain is built from TRBV7-9 and TRBJ1-2, with D uncertain. Between the trimmed V and J ends, which lost 3 bases and 4 bases, there was a span of 12 bases. The germline gives CDR1 SEHNR, CDR2 FQNEAQ (reference sequence). This CDR3 is built from 14 residues. Here the CDR3 DNA reads TGTGCCAGCAGCTTTGCGTGGGCCGGCTATGGCTACACCTTC. It encodes CASSFAWAGYGYTF.